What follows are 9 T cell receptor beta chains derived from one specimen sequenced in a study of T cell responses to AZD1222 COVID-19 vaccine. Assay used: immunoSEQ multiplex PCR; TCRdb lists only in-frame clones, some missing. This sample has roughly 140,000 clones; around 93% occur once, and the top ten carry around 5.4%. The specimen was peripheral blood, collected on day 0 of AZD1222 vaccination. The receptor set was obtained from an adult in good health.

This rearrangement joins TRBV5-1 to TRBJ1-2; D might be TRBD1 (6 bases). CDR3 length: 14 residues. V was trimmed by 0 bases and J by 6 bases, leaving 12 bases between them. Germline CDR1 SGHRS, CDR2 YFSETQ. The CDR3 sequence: CASSLGARGHGYTF. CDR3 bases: TGCGCCAGCAGCTTGGGGGCCAGGGGTCATGGCTACACCTTC. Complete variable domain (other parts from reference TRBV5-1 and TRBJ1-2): KAGVTQTPRYLIKTRGQQVTLSCSPISGHRSVSWYQQTPGQGLQFLFEYFSETQRNKGNFPGRFSGRQFSNSRSEMNVSTLELGDSALYLCASSLGARGHGYTFGSGTRLTVV.

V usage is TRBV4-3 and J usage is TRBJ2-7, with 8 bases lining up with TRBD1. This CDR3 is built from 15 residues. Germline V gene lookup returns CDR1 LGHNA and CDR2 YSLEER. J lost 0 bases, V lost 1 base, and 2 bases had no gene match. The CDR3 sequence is CASSQGTGFSYEQYF. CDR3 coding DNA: TGCGCCAGCAGCCAAGGGACAGGGTTCTCCTACGAGCAGTACTTC.

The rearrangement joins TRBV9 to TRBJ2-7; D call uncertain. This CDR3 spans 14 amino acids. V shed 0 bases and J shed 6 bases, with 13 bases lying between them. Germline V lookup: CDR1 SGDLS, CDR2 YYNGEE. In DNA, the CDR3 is TGTGCCAGCAGCGTAGGTACGCTAGACGGCGAGCAGTACTTC. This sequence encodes CASSVGTLDGEQYF.

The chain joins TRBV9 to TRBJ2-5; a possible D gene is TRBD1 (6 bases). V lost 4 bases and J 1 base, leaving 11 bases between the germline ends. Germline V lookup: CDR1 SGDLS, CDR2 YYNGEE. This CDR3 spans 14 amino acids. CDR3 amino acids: CASSSGHGQETQYF. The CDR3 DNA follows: TGTGCCAGCAGCTCGGGACACGGCCAAGAGACCCAGTACTTC.

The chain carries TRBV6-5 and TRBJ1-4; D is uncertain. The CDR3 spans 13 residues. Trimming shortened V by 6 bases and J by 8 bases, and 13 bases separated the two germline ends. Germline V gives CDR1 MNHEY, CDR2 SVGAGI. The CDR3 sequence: CASRVRALEKLFF. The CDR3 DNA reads TGTGCCAGCAGGGTACGGGCATTAGAAAAACTGTTTTTT.

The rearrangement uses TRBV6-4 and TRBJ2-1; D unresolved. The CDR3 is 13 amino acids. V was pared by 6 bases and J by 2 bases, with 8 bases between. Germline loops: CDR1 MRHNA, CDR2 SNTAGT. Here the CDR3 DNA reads TGTGCCAGCAGCCCTTCCCCCTACAATGAGCAGTTCTTC. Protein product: CASSPSPYNEQFF.

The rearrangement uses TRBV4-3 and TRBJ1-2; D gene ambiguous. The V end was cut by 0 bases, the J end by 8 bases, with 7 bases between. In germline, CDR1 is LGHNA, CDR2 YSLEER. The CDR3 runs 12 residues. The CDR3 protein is CASSQDALGYTF. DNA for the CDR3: TGCGCCAGCAGCCAAGACGCCCTCGGCTACACCTTC.

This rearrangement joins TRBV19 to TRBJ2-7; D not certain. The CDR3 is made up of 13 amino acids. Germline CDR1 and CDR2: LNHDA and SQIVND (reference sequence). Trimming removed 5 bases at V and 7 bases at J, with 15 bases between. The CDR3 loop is CASSPQTGLEQYF. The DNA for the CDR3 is TGTGCCAGTAGTCCACAGACGGGTCTTGAGCAGTACTTC.

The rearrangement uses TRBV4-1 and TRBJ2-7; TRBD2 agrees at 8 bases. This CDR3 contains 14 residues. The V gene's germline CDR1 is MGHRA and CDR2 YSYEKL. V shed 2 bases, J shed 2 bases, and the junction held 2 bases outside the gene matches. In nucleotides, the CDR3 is TGCGCCAGCAGCCAACTAGCGGGTACCTACGAGCAGTACTTC. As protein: CASSQLAGTYEQYF.